Following are 18 T cell receptor beta chains from one sample sequenced in a study of identical twins. TCRdb reprocessed the 5' RACE reads via MiXCR and lists one record per CDR3 protein. Altogether some 790,000 distinct CDR3 sequences are present, 15% to 20% being singletons, with the ten largest covering around 13%. The same specimen was also included in a second study, on T cells expressing NK-cell markers.

Sequenced: PBMCs. These receptor sequences come from a woman between 18 and 29 years old in good health.

The chain recombines TRBV12-3 or TRBV12-4 with TRBJ2-3; tentative D call: TRBD2 (5 bases). The CDR3 is 15 residues long. Trimming took 0 bases from V and 2 from J, leaving 9 bases between them. In nucleotides, the CDR3 is TGTGCCAGCAGTTTAGCGGGGAGCGACACAGATACGCAGTATTTT. Residues: CASSLAGSDTDTQYF.

The chain is built from TRBV9 and TRBJ2-3; D might be TRBD1 or TRBD2, each matching 5 bases. CDR1 and CDR2 (germline): SGDLS, YYNGEE. Trimming left V 3 bases short and J 2 bases short, with 19 bases between. The CDR3 contains 17 residues. CDR3 residues: CASSAGGWGGTTDTQYF. The CDR3 bases are TGTGCCAGCAGCGCTGGGGGTTGGGGCGGAACCACAGATACGCAGTATTTT.

The gene calls are TRBV7-9 and TRBJ2-7; 8 nucleotides agree with TRBD2. Germline V gene lookup returns CDR1 SEHNR and CDR2 FQNEAQ (reference sequence). There are 16 residues in the CDR3. V shed 0 bases, J shed 7 bases, and the junction held 11 bases outside the gene matches. As DNA, the CDR3 is TGTGCCAGCAGCTTAGCCCGGCAGCGGGAGAGGGGGGAGCAGTACTTC. This gives the protein CASSLARQRERGEQYF.

This chain connects TRBV20-1 to TRBJ2-1; 8 bases align to TRBD2. V was pared by 6 bases and J by 4 bases, with 8 bases of the junction left unmatched. CDR1 is DFQATT, CDR2 SNEGSKA, per germline (reference sequence). CDR3 length: 14 amino acids. The CDR3 is CSALGREGYNEQFF. In DNA form, the CDR3 reads TGCAGTGCCCTAGGACGGGAGGGTTACAATGAGCAGTTCTTC.

The V gene is TRBV6-5, the J gene TRBJ1-2, with D hard to call. There are 16 residues in the CDR3. Germline-derived CDR1 and CDR2 are MNHEY and SVGAGI. V lost 0 bases and J lost 4, with 15 bases in between. In DNA, the CDR3 is TGTGCCAGCAGTTACTCGAGGCTGGGGATGGGCTATGGCTACACCTTC. It specifies CASSYSRLGMGYGYTF.

The chain recombines TRBV7-2 with TRBJ2-3; 11 nucleotides align to TRBD2. The CDR3 has 18 amino acids. From germline, CDR1 is SGHTA and CDR2 FQGNSA. Unmatched junction bases numbered 14, after V lost 3 bases and J lost 6 bases. The CDR3, as DNA: TGTGCCAGCAGCTTCGCCTCCAATAGCGGGAGGGTGCGGGATACGCAGTATTTT. It translates to CASSFASNSGRVRDTQYF.

This clonotype has ten or more counts. The chain has TRBV4-1 and TRBJ2-6, with D unclear. From germline, CDR1 is MGHRA and CDR2 YSYEKL. The V and J ends lost 0 bases and 4 bases respectively, with 13 bases between them. The CDR3 loop spans 17 amino acids. CDR3 DNA sequence: TGCGCCAGCAGCCAAGATCCGAGGTTGGGCGGGGCCAACGTCCTGACTTTC. Its translation is CASSQDPRLGGANVLTF.

V gene TRBV3-1 combines with J gene TRBJ2-5; no clear D. V was shortened by 4 bases and J by 0 bases, with 9 bases between the two germline ends. The germline V gene has CDR1 LGHDT and CDR2 YNNKEL (reference sequence). This CDR3 region has 14 residues. The CDR3 nucleotides read TGTGCCAGCAGCCTCATTAGAAACCAAGAGACCCAGTACTTC. This codes for CASSLIRNQETQYF.

The V gene is TRBV2, the J gene TRBJ2-1, with D unclear. Germline V gives CDR1 SNHLY, CDR2 FYNNEI. The CDR3 is made up of 10 amino acids. Trimming took 4 bases from V and 6 from J, leaving 1 base between them. The CDR3 protein is CASSVNEQFF. DNA for the CDR3: TGTGCCAGCAGTGTCAATGAGCAGTTCTTC.

CDR3 nucleotides: TGTGCCATCAGACAGGGGAACTATGGCTACACCTTC. This translates into CAIRQGNYGYTF. J is TRBJ1-2 and V is TRBV10-3, with 7 bases that match TRBD1. CDR1 and CDR2 (germline): ENHRY, SYGVKD. V was clipped by 6 bases and J by 2 bases; unmatched bases: 0. This CDR3 region has 12 residues.

This clonotype occurred a few times. The rearrangement joins TRBV7-2 to TRBJ2-7; 12 bases are shared with TRBD2. The V segment lost 1 base and the J segment 3 bases; nucleotides outside the gene matches: 7. Looked up from germline, CDR1 is SGHTA and CDR2 is FQGNSA. There are 17 residues in the CDR3. DNA of the CDR3: TGTGCCAGCAGCTTAGTCGGCACGGGACTAGCGGGCTACGAGCAGTACTTC. Translation: CASSLVGTGLAGYEQYF.

This CDR3 is CASSSGDRENSPLHF. The CDR3 bases are TGTGCCAGCAGCTCGGGGGACAGAGAGAATTCACCCCTCCACTTT. This chain links TRBV11-2 with TRBJ1-6; TRBD1 aligns across 7 bases. This CDR3 spans 15 amino acids. With 4 bases clipped from V and 7 bases from J, the junction kept 7 bases outside the gene matches. CDR1 and CDR2 from the germline V gene are SGHAT and FQNNGV.

This chain joins TRBV30 and TRBJ2-1, with D uncertain. This CDR3 region has 14 residues. V lost 3 bases and J lost 0, with 9 bases in between. The germline V gene has CDR1 GTSNPN and CDR2 SVGIG (reference sequence). The CDR3 loop is CAWRKGGSYNEQFF. The CDR3 coding sequence is TGTGCCTGGAGGAAGGGCGGCTCCTACAATGAGCAGTTCTTC.

In this sample, this clonotype turned up a few times. The V call is TRBV5-1, the J call TRBJ2-7; D remains ambiguous. The CDR3 has 15 amino acids. Trimming removed 0 bases at V and 3 bases at J, with 13 bases between. Germline V gene lookup returns CDR1 SGHRS and CDR2 YFSETQ. This CDR3 is CASSLEASPFYEQYF. The CDR3 DNA is TGCGCCAGCAGCTTGGAGGCTAGTCCCTTCTACGAGCAGTACTTC. The complete variable domain, with remaining parts taken from reference TRBV5-1 and TRBJ2-7, reads KAGVTQTPRYLIKTRGQQVTLSCSPISGHRSVSWYQQTPGQGLQFLFEYFSETQRNKGNFPGRFSGRQFSNSRSEMNVSTLELGDSALYLCASSLEASPFYEQYFGPGTRLTVT.

The chain has TRBV5-1 and TRBJ2-7; 7 nucleotides align to TRBD1. The CDR3 extends over 12 amino acids. Germline trimming cut 6 bases from V and 2 bases from J; bases unmatched to any gene: 2. Germline CDR1 reads SGHRS; CDR2 reads YFSETQ. The CDR3 spells CASKGQAYEQYF. CDR3 bases: TGCGCCAGCAAAGGACAGGCCTACGAGCAGTACTTC.

This clonotype was detected only a few times. The chain employs TRBV5-1 and TRBJ2-1; possible D gene TRBD2, 6 bases. CDR1 is SGHRS, CDR2 YFSETQ, per germline. Between the trimmed V and J ends, which lost 4 bases and 1 base, there was a span of 18 bases. The CDR3 extends over 17 amino acids. As DNA, the CDR3 is TGCGCCAGCAGCCCCTCCGTTGGACTACATTCCTACAATGAGCAGTTCTTC. Translation: CASSPSVGLHSYNEQFF.

This clonotype was observed a few times. The V call is TRBV3-1, the J call TRBJ2-1, with 9 positions matching TRBD2. The germline CDR1 and CDR2 sequences are LGHDT and YNNKEL (reference sequence). CDR3 length equals 17 residues. V shed 4 bases, J shed 6 bases, and the junction held 13 bases outside the gene matches. The CDR3 nucleotides read TGTGCCAGCAGCCGACTCACCGGGACTAGCCACTCCAATGAGCAGTTCTTC. Its translation: CASSRLTGTSHSNEQFF.

This clonotype turned up a few times. V is TRBV2 and J is TRBJ2-2; maybe TRBD2 (6 bases). Germline V gene data show CDR1 as SNHLY and CDR2 as FYNNEI. There are 14 residues in the CDR3. Trimming pared 6 bases from V and 0 bases from J, leaving 8 bases between. CDR3: CASRGDSNTGELFF. As DNA, the CDR3 is TGTGCCAGCAGGGGGGACTCGAACACCGGGGAGCTGTTTTTT.